The 10 T cell receptor beta chains below were found in one sample sequenced in a study of cytomegalovirus exposure and HLA in healthy donors. With 60 Vbeta and 13 Jbeta primers, the PCR was carried out. Using immunoSEQ multiplex PCR, the repertoire was profiled, and TCRdb retains in-frame clones only, with some absent. Altogether approximately 210,000 clones are present, 75% to 90% being singletons, with the ten largest covering 1.3%. The specimen sequenced was PBMCs. The receptors were sampled from a man aged 25-40 years in good health and CMV-seronegative.

Turning to this clone: Likely a read error: the CDR3 ends without its conserved phenylalanine or tryptophan. No DNA is shown, since the ends of the CDR3 on it are uncertain; the CDR3 is the one TCRdb lists. The CDR3 reads CASSLAGGTAVTL. This chain joins TRBV11-3 and TRBJ2-7; the table gives TRBD1 as D, unverified against the DNA. The CDR3 length is 13 residues, termini included. Germline V lookup: CDR1 SGHNT, CDR2 YENEEA.

The rearrangement uses TRBV14 and TRBJ2-1, with 9 nucleotides matching TRBD1. The J segment lost 16 bases and the V segment lost 0 bases, leaving 4 bases of the junction unmatched. The CDR3 covers 12 residues. The V gene's germline CDR1 is SGHDN and CDR2 FVKESK. The CDR3, as DNA: TGTGCCAGCAGCCAAGAGGGACAGGGTCGATTCTTC. Its protein is CASSQEGQGRFF.

The V gene is TRBV19, the J gene TRBJ2-7; 9 nucleotides line up with TRBD1. Germline V CDR1 and CDR2: LNHDA, SQIVND (reference sequence). CDR3 size: 16 residues. V lost 6 bases to trimming and J lost 3 bases; unmatched junction nucleotides: 12. CDR3 in DNA: TGTGCCAGTAGCTTCGGCCGGGGGACAGGGAGCTACGAGCAGTACTTC. Protein product: CASSFGRGTGSYEQYF.

The chain links TRBV7-6 to TRBJ1-1, with TRBD1 matching 7 bases. This CDR3 is 13 amino acids long. The V gene's germline CDR1 is SGHVS and CDR2 FNYEAQ. After removal of 1 base from V and 4 bases from J, the junction contained 0 bases not matched to a gene. This CDR3 reads CASSLEGATEAFF. CDR3 DNA sequence: TGTGCCAGCAGCTTAGAGGGGGCCACTGAAGCTTTCTTT.

This clone appeared a few times. V is TRBV28 and J is TRBJ1-2, with D possibly TRBD1 on 5 matching bases. Trimming left V 7 bases short and J 2 bases short, with 17 bases between. This CDR3 is 15 amino acids long. From germline, CDR1 is MDHEN and CDR2 SYDVKM. CDR3 in amino acids: CASMGLGGGNYGYTF. CDR3 sequence (DNA): TGTGCCAGCATGGGGCTGGGAGGAGGGAACTATGGCTACACCTTC.

This chain links TRBV6-5 with TRBJ1-2; 11 nucleotides align to TRBD1. The J segment lost 3 bases and the V segment lost 4 bases, leaving 4 bases of the junction unmatched. The CDR3 is made up of 15 amino acids. Germline CDR1 MNHEY, CDR2 SVGAGI. CDR3 sequence (DNA): TGTGCCAGCAGTTCCTGGACAGGGGGCTACTATGGCTACACCTTC. Its protein is CASSSWTGGYYGYTF.

This sequence joins TRBV2 and TRBJ1-2; 8 bases are a match to TRBD1. The CDR3 totals 14 residues. Unmatched junction bases numbered 6, after V lost 5 bases and J lost 4 bases. CDR1 and CDR2 (germline): SNHLY, FYNNEI. CDR3 nucleotides: TGTGCCAGCAGTATGGACAGGGTAATCTATGGCTACACCTTC. Encoded protein: CASSMDRVIYGYTF.

This clone was seen only once. This same CDR3 is encoded by further DNA sequences in the sample. The chain carries TRBV5-1 and TRBJ2-7; the D gene is possibly TRBD1 (5 bases). Trimming left V 0 bases short and J 1 base short, with 8 bases between. Germline CDR1 reads SGHRS; CDR2 reads YFSETQ. The CDR3 has 14 residues. The CDR3 DNA follows: TGCGCCAGCAGCTTGGGGACAAGTTCCTACGAGCAGTACTTC. Its translation is CASSLGTSSYEQYF.

The genes are TRBV4-1 and TRBJ2-3; D unclear. This CDR3 is 13 amino acids long. Per the germline V gene, CDR1 is MGHRA and CDR2 is YSYEKL. The V end was cut by 4 bases, the J end by 7 bases, with 12 bases between. The DNA of the CDR3 is TGCGCCAGCAGCCCCTCCGAGTGGTATACGCAGTATTTT. It yields the protein CASSPSEWYTQYF.

The V and J genes are TRBV2 and TRBJ2-3; D is ambiguous. Trimming pared 6 bases from V and 0 bases from J, leaving 10 bases between. Per germline, CDR1 SNHLY and CDR2 FYNNEI. This CDR3 is 14 amino acids long. Here the CDR3 reads CASRLVTSTDTQYF. As DNA, the CDR3 is TGTGCCAGCAGATTGGTGACAAGCACAGATACGCAGTATTTT.